The clone carrying this T cell receptor beta chain turned up a few times. The source of the sample is a study of blood T cells in healthy people across ages. The CDR3 totals 17 residues. V lost 4 bases and J lost 4; bases outside the gene matches: 10. Germline CDR1 reads SGHRS; CDR2 reads YFSETQ. Alongside a J-beta primer mix, a sample-barcoded 5' primer served in a second PCR lasting roughly 6 to 11 cycles. Each CDR3 protein gets one entry after TCRdb re-called the 5' RACE reads with MiXCR. The repertoire holds about 1,800,000 distinct CDR3 sequences, 28% seen once, with 7.7% in the top ten. This clonotype originated in a woman in her thirties in good health. The chain is built from TRBV5-1 and TRBJ2-1; 11 bases map to TRBD2. Sample: blood. The CDR3 DNA reads as TGCGCCAGCAGCCACTTTAGCGGGGGGGCTTATTACAATGAGCAGTTCTTC. This translates into CASSHFSGGAYYNEQFF. Together with reference TRBV5-1 and TRBJ2-1, the CDR3 gives the full variable domain: KAGVTQTPRYLIKTRGQQVTLSCSPISGHRSVSWYQQTPGQGLQFLFEYFSETQRNKGNFPGRFSGRQFSNSRSEMNVSTLELGDSALYLCASSHFSGGAYYNEQFFGPGTRLTVL.